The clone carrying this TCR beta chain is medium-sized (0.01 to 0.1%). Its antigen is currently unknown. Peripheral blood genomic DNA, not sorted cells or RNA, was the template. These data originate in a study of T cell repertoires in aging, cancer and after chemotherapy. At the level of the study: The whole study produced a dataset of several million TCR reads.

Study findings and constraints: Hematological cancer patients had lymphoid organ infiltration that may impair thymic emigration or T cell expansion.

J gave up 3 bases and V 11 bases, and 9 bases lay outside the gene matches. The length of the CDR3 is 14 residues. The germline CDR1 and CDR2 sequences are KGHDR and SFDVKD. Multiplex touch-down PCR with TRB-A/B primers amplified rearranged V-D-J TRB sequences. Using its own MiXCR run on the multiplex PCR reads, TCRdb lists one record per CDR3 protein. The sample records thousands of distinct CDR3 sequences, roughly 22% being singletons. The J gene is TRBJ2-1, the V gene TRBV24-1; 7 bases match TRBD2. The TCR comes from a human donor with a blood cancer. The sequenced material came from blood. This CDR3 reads CAIREGNNYNEQFF. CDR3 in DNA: TGTGCCATAAGGGAGGGGAATAACTACAATGAGCAGTTCTTC.